These T cell receptor beta chains were read from a single sample in a study of blood T cell repertoires in COVID-19. Sequencing was performed with immunoSEQ multiplex PCR; in TCRdb, only in-frame clones are kept and a portion is missing. The data show about 100,000 clones, approximately 90% seen once. Sequencing was done on a sample of peripheral blood. The receptors here all came from a man aged 55 to 70 with acute or convalescent COVID-19. Both conserved end residues are part of each CDR3. Each record gives: CDR3 length, J gene, D gene, clone size, V gene, CDR3 DNA, CDR3 protein. The D gene is left open where the match is weak. The size of a clone is reported for some rows only, either as once, few or many, or as a class for expanded clones.

13,TRBJ1-4,TRBD1,NA,TRBV27,TGTGCCAGCAGCCAGGGGGGCGGTGAAAAACTGTTTTTT,CASSQGGGEKLFF
13,TRBJ1-4,NA,once,TRBV19,TGTGCCAGTAGTGACAGACCAAATGAAAAACTGTTTTTT,CASSDRPNEKLFF
15,TRBJ2-3,NA,NA,TRBV28,TGTGCCAGCAGTCCCCAGGGCAGGGCCGGAGATACGCAGTATTTT,CASSPQGRAGDTQYF
14,TRBJ1-3,NA,NA,TRBV30,TGTGCCTGGAGTGCGGGGAACTCTGGAAACACCATATATTTT,CAWSAGNSGNTIYF
14,TRBJ1-2,TRBD1,NA,TRBV5-1,TGCGCCAGCAGCCTTGCGGGACAGGGAATCCGCTACACCTTC,CASSLAGQGIRYTF
14,TRBJ2-2,NA,once,TRBV5-4,TGTGCCAGCAGCTTGGTAGCGACTACCGGGGAGCTGTTTTTT,CASSLVATTGELFF
14,TRBJ1-6,NA,NA,TRBV30,TGTGCCTGGAGTGTAGGCCGAGGGCGTTCACCCCTCCACTTT,CAWSVGRGRSPLHF
15,TRBJ1-5,NA,NA,TRBV5-4,TGTGCCAGCAGCCGTGGGGGGGGGCGGAATCAGCCCCAGCATTTT,CASSRGGGRNQPQHF
13,TRBJ1-4,NA,NA,TRBV19,TGTGCCAGTAGGGGGGCAGGGAGCGAAAAACTGTTTTTT,CASRGAGSEKLFF
16,TRBJ1-3,NA,NA,TRBV7-8,TGTGCCAGCAGCTTAGAGCGGGTCCCCTCTGGAAACACCATATATTTT,CASSLERVPSGNTIYF
12,TRBJ1-1,NA,NA,TRBV6-5,TGTGCCAGCAGCTTTACAATCACTGAAGCTTTCTTT,CASSFTITEAFF
13,TRBJ1-5,TRBD1,NA,TRBV7-3,TGTGCCAGCAGGAGGGGGCGCAATCAGCCCCAGCATTTT,CASRRGRNQPQHF
15,TRBJ1-1,NA,NA,TRBV28,TGTGCCAGCAGTTTACCAGGGGCGTATAAGACTGAAGCTTTCTTT,CASSLPGAYKTEAFF
15,TRBJ1-5,NA,NA,TRBV25-1,TGTGCCAGCAGTGAAGACACCGTTAGCAATCAGCCCCAGCATTTT,CASSEDTVSNQPQHF
12,TRBJ2-7,NA,NA,TRBV5-4,TGTGCCAGCAGCTTTACGGGTGGGGAGCAGTACTTC,CASSFTGGEQYF
15,TRBJ1-2,NA,NA,TRBV5-1,TGCGCCAGCAGCTCCGGACAGTTAGCTAACTATGGCTACACCTTC,CASSSGQLANYGYTF
14,TRBJ2-3,TRBD1,NA,TRBV2,TGTGCCAGCAGCCCGGACAGGTTCACAGATACGCAGTATTTT,CASSPDRFTDTQYF
15,TRBJ1-2,TRBD1,NA,TRBV5-8,TGTGCCAGCAGCTCAAGGACAGGGGCGAACTATGGCTACACCTTC,CASSSRTGANYGYTF
15,TRBJ2-2,NA,NA,TRBV6-5,TGTGCCAGCACCCCGGACAGTCCGAACACCGGGGAGCTGTTTTTT,CASTPDSPNTGELFF
15,TRBJ1-1,NA,once,TRBV6-6,TGTGCCAGCCGACCACAGGGAGGGCCGAGCTCTGAAGCTTTCTTT,CASRPQGGPSSEAFF
15,TRBJ2-2,TRBD2,NA,TRBV11-2,TGTGCCAGCAGCTCAGCTAGCGGGACGCCCGGGGAGCTGTTTTTT,CASSSASGTPGELFF
16,TRBJ1-3,NA,NA,TRBV19,TGTGCCAGTAGTATCGAGACTCTCAGTACGGGAAACACCATATATTTT,CASSIETLSTGNTIYF
13,TRBJ1-2,TRBD1,once,TRBV7-8,TGTGCCAGCAGCTTGACAGGGGTAATTGGCTACACCTTC,CASSLTGVIGYTF
13,TRBJ2-1,NA,NA,TRBV19,TGTGCCAGTAGTACCCTAGGTTACAATGAGCAGTTCTTC,CASSTLGYNEQFF
14,TRBJ1-1,TRBD1,NA,TRBV6-6,TGTGCCAGCAGGGGACAGGGGGCGAGGACTGAAGCTTTCTTT,CASRGQGARTEAFF
18,TRBJ1-1,TRBD1,once,TRBV28,TGTGCCAGCAGTTTATTAGGGCGATGGGGGACAGGGTTCACTGAAGCTTTCTTT,CASSLLGRWGTGFTEAFF
16,TRBJ2-5,NA,once,TRBV30,TGTGCCTGGAGTCCCCCCGGGCGGGGCGGGCGAGAGACCCAGTACTTC,CAWSPPGRGGRETQYF
15,TRBJ1-1,NA,few,TRBV5-5,TGTGCCAGCAGCTTCCTCAGGGTGGCCGCCACTGAAGCTTTCTTT,CASSFLRVAATEAFF
12,TRBJ1-5,NA,NA,TRBV10-3,TGTGCCATCAGTGAGTCCGGAGGGCCCCAGCATTTT,CAISESGGPQHF
16,TRBJ2-7,TRBD1,few,TRBV28,TGTGCCAGCAGTTTAGTTTGGGGGCAGGGGGCCTACGAGCAGTACTTC,CASSLVWGQGAYEQYF
14,TRBJ2-5,NA,NA,TRBV13,TGTGCCAGCAGCTTATTTTACTTCCCAGAGACCCAGTACTTC,CASSLFYFPETQYF
15,TRBJ2-2,TRBD2,NA,TRBV6-1,TGTGCCAGCAGTGAAATACTAGCGGTAACCGGGGAGCTGTTTTTT,CASSEILAVTGELFF
16,TRBJ1-4,NA,NA,TRBV19,TGTGCCAGTAGACGTCAGGCGACCACAACTAATGAAAAACTGTTTTTT,CASRRQATTTNEKLFF
14,TRBJ2-3,NA,NA,TRBV7-3,TGTGCCAGCAGCCCACAGGGTAGGGCAGATACGCAGTATTTT,CASSPQGRADTQYF
16,TRBJ2-1,TRBD2,NA,TRBV7-7,TGTGCTAGCAGCTTGACCTCTAGCGGGGGCTACAATGAGCAGTTCTTC,CASSLTSSGGYNEQFF
13,TRBJ2-1,NA,NA,TRBV19,TGTGCCAGTAGTATAGCAGTGTACAATGAGCAGTTCTTC,CASSIAVYNEQFF
12,TRBJ1-2,NA,NA,TRBV12-3/TRBV12-4,TGTGCCAGCAGTACAGATAACTATGGCTACACCTTC,CASSTDNYGYTF
16,TRBJ2-3,TRBD1,NA,TRBV7-8,TGTGCCAGCAGCTTAGTGACAGGGGCAGACACAGATACGCAGTATTTT,CASSLVTGADTDTQYF
19,TRBJ2-3,TRBD2,once,TRBV3-1/TRBV3-2,TGTGCCAGCAGCCAAGTTGTCCCCCTGAGCGGGGTCGCGACAGATACGCAGTATTTT,CASSQVVPLSGVATDTQYF
14,TRBJ1-4,NA,NA,TRBV27,TGTGCCAGCAGTTTATCGGGCGCGGGGGAAAAACTGTTTTTT,CASSLSGAGEKLFF
17,TRBJ2-2,TRBD2,NA,TRBV5-4,TGTGCCAGCAGCTTGTCTCCTAGCGGGAGGTTGGTCGGGGAGCTGTTTTTT,CASSLSPSGRLVGELFF
13,TRBJ2-1,NA,NA,TRBV7-8,TGTGCCAGCAGCCCTCTACAGGGAAATGAGCAGTTCTTC,CASSPLQGNEQFF
15,TRBJ2-7,TRBD1,NA,TRBV28,TGTGCCAGCAGGTGGTATCCGGGACAGGGCTACGAGCAGTACTTC,CASRWYPGQGYEQYF
17,TRBJ1-5,TRBD1,NA,TRBV24-1,TGTGCCACCAGTGATCCCTCCGTTCAGGGGGTCCATCAGCCCCAGCATTTT,CATSDPSVQGVHQPQHF
16,TRBJ2-7,TRBD2,NA,TRBV27,TGTGCCAGCTGTTTGGGTGGCGGGAGGGGGTCTGGCGAGCAGTACTTC,CASCLGGGRGSGEQYF
15,TRBJ1-6,TRBD1,NA,TRBV6-1,TGTGCCAGCAGTGAACTCGGACAGGGGGGCTCACCCCTCCACTTT,CASSELGQGGSPLHF
19,TRBJ2-2,TRBD1,NA,TRBV28,TGTGCCAGCAGTTTATTGGGGACAGGGGCCACCTTGAACACCGGGGAGCTGTTTTTT,CASSLLGTGATLNTGELFF
14,TRBJ1-4,NA,NA,TRBV28,TGTGCCAGCAGCTCAGGGAGGACTAATGAAAAACTGTTTTTT,CASSSGRTNEKLFF
15,TRBJ2-2,TRBD1,once,TRBV30,TGTGCCTGGAGAGGCAGGGGGTCGAGCACCGGGGAGCTGTTTTTT,CAWRGRGSSTGELFF
15,TRBJ1-5,TRBD1,NA,TRBV2,TGTGCCAGCAGGGTGTCCACAGGGGTGGAACAGCCCCAGCATTTT,CASRVSTGVEQPQHF
14,TRBJ1-1,NA,NA,TRBV5-5,TGTGCCAGCAGCTTGAGCAGGGCTAACACTGAAGCTTTCTTT,CASSLSRANTEAFF
16,TRBJ2-1,TRBD2,NA,TRBV27,TGTGCCAGCAGTAGCTCCAGCGGGACTCACACCAATGAGCAGTTCTTC,CASSSSSGTHTNEQFF
13,TRBJ1-1,TRBD1,medium-sized,TRBV30,TGTGCCTGGACGACAGGGGCGACCACTGAAGCTTTCTTT,CAWTTGATTEAFF
12,TRBJ2-2,TRBD2,NA,TRBV19,TGTGCCAGTAGAGCGGGAGCCGGGGAGCTGTTTTTT,CASRAGAGELFF
15,TRBJ1-1,NA,NA,TRBV30,TGTGCCTGGAGTAGGGGGGGGTTTGGGAACACTGAAGCTTTCTTT,CAWSRGGFGNTEAFF
13,TRBJ2-2,NA,NA,TRBV7-9,TGTGCCAGCAGCTCCTCGAACACCGGGGAGCTGTTTTTT,CASSSSNTGELFF